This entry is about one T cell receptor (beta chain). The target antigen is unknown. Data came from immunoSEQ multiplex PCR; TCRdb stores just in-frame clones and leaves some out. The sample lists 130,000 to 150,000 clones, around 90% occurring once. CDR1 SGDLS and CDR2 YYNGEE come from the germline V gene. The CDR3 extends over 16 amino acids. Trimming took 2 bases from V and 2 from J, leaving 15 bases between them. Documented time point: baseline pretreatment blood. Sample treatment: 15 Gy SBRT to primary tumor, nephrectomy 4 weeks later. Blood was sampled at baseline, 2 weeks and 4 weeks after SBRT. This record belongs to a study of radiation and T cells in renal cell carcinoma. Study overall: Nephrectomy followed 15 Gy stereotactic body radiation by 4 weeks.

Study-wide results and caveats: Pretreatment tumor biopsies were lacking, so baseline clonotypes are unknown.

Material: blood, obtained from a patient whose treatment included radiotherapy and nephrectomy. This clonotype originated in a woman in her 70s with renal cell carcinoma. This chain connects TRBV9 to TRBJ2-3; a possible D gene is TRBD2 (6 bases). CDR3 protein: CASSVLEGLTTDTQYF. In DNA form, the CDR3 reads TGTGCCAGCAGCGTGTTGGAGGGATTAACCACAGATACGCAGTATTTT.